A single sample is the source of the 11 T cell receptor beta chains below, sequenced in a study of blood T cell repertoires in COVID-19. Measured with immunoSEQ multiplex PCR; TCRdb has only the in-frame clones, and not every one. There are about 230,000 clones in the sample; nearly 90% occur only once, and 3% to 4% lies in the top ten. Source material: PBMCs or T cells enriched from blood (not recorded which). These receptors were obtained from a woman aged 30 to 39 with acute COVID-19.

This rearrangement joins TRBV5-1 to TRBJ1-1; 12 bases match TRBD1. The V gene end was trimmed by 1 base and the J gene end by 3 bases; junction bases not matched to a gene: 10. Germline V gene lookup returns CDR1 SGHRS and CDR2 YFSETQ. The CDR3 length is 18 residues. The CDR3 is CASSLRQPGQGAYTEAFF. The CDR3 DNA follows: TGCGCCAGCAGCTTGCGTCAACCGGGACAGGGGGCTTACACTGAAGCTTTCTTT.

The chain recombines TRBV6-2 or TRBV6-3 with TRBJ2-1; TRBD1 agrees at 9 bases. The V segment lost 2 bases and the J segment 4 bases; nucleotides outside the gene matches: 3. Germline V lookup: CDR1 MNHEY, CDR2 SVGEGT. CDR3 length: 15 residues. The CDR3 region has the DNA TGTGCCAGCAGTTACGCCGGGACAGGGTACAATGAGCAGTTCTTC. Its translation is CASSYAGTGYNEQFF.

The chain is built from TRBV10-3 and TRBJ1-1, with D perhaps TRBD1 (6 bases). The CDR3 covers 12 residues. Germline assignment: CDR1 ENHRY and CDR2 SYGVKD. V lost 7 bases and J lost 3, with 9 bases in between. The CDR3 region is CAINPGDTEAFF. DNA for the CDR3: TGTGCCATCAATCCAGGGGACACTGAAGCTTTCTTT.

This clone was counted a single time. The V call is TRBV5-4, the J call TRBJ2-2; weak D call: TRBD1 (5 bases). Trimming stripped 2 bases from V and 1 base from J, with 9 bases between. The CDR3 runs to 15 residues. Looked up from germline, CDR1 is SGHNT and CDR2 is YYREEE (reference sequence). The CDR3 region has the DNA TGTGCCAGCAGCTTCACCAGGGAGAACACCGGGGAGCTGTTTTTT. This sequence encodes CASSFTRENTGELFF.

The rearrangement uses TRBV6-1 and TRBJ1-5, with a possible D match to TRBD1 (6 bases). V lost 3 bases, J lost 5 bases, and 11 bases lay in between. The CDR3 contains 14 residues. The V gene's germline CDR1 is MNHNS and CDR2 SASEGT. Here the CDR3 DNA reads TGTGCCAGCAGTGAGATACAGGGTCATCAGCCCCAGCATTTT. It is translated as CASSEIQGHQPQHF.

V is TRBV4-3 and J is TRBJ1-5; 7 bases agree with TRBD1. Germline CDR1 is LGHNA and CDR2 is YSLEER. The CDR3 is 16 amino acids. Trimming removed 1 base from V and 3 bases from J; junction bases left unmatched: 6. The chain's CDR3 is CASSQAPTGINQPQHF. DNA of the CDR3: TGCGCCAGCAGCCAAGCCCCGACAGGGATCAATCAGCCCCAGCATTTT.

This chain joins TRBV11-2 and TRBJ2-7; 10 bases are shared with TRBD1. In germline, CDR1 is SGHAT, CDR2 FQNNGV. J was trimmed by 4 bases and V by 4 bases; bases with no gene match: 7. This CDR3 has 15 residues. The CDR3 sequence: CASSSGTGAGYEQYF. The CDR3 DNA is TGTGCCAGCAGCTCAGGGACAGGGGCCGGGTACGAGCAGTACTTC.

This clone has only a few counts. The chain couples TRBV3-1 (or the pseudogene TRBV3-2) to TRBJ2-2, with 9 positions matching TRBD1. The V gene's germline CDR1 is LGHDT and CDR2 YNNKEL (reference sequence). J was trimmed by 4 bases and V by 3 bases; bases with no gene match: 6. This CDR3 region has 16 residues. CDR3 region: CASSHLQGAGTGELFF. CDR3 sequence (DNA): TGTGCCAGCAGCCACCTACAGGGGGCGGGCACCGGGGAGCTGTTTTTT.

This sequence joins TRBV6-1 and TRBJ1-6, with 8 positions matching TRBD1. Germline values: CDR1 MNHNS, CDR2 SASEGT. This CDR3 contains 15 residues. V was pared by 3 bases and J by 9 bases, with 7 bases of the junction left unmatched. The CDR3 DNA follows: TGTGCCAGCAGTGAGGTCCGACAGGGGCTTTCACCCCTCCACTTT. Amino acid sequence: CASSEVRQGLSPLHF.

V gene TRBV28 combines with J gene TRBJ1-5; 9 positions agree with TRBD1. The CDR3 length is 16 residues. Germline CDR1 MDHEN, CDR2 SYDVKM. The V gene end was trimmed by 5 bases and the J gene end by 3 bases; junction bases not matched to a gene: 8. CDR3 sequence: CASSERTGANNQPQHF. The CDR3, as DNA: TGTGCCAGCAGTGAGAGGACAGGGGCGAACAATCAGCCCCAGCATTTT.

CDR3 amino acids: CASSVPGQGVSANYGYTF. The CDR3 DNA is TGTGCCAGCAGCGTTCCGGGACAGGGAGTTTCAGCTAACTATGGCTACACCTTC. This sequence joins TRBV5-4 and TRBJ1-2; the match to TRBD1 covers 9 bases. Germline V gene lookup returns CDR1 SGHNT and CDR2 YYREEE (reference sequence). The CDR3 totals 18 residues. V shed 4 bases and J 0 bases; nucleotides not matched to a gene: 13.